The 15 T cell receptor beta chains listed next were all sequenced from one sample in a study of neurological immune-mediated disorders. MiXCR was run by TCRdb on the 5' RACE reads, yielding one entry per CDR3 protein. The table shows about 29,000 distinct CDR3 sequences, with 9% to 15% occurring only once. Source material: PBMCs. The receptors shown here come from a man in his 60s in good health.

This clonotype has a count of ten or more. DNA of the CDR3: TGTGCCATCCGGACAGCCTACGAGCAGTACTTC. Its translation: CAIRTAYEQYF. The rearrangement uses TRBV10-3 and TRBJ2-7; perhaps TRBD1 as D (6 bases). Germline V gene lookup returns CDR1 ENHRY and CDR2 SYGVKD. Trimming cost V 8 bases and J 2 bases, with 7 bases left between them. The CDR3 extends over 11 amino acids.

This clonotype was counted at least ten times. This chain connects TRBV5-1 to TRBJ2-5; 7 bases match TRBD1. V trimming: 2 bases; J trimming: 3 bases; junction bases outside the gene matches: 4. This CDR3 has 14 residues. The germline V gene encodes CDR1 SGHRS and CDR2 YFSETQ. The CDR3 reads CASSFFGTEETQYF. The CDR3 DNA reads TGCGCCAGCAGCTTCTTCGGGACAGAAGAGACCCAGTACTTC.

This clonotype has a count of ten or more. This chain joins TRBV7-2 and TRBJ1-3, with D unclear. This CDR3 comprises 17 residues. CDR1 is SGHTA, CDR2 FQGNSA, per germline. V was trimmed by 1 base and J by 0 bases, leaving 13 bases between them. The CDR3 here is CASSLGGPTFSGNTIYF. CDR3 DNA: TGTGCCAGCAGCTTAGGAGGGCCAACCTTCTCTGGAAACACCATATATTTT.

The chain is built from TRBV20-1 and TRBJ2-4, with 12 nucleotides matching TRBD2. The CDR3 sequence is 19 residues long. V shed 8 bases and J 6 bases; nucleotides not matched to a gene: 23. Per the germline V gene, CDR1 is DFQATT and CDR2 is SNEGSKA (reference sequence). The CDR3 sequence: CSSEPPVLAGGYGGNIQYF. The CDR3 DNA sequence: TGCAGTTCTGAACCCCCGGTACTAGCGGGAGGCTATGGTGGAAACATTCAGTACTTC.

This clonotype has a count of ten or more. This chain connects TRBV3-1 to TRBJ2-1, with a possible D match to TRBD1 (6 bases). The CDR3 consists of 12 residues. Looked up from germline, CDR1 is LGHDT and CDR2 is YNNKEL (reference sequence). V lost 6 bases to trimming and J lost 7 bases, with 10 bases between them. The DNA for the CDR3 is TGTGCCAGCAGTAATAGGGGGAATGAGCAGTTCTTC. Translation gives CASSNRGNEQFF.

This clonotype was observed at least ten times. V is TRBV29-1 and J is TRBJ2-3; possible D gene TRBD1, 5 bases. The V gene's germline CDR1 is SQVTM and CDR2 ANQGSEA. The CDR3 totals 13 residues. Trimming took 4 bases from V and 4 from J, leaving 12 bases between them. The CDR3 nucleotides are TGCAGCGTTGTTAGGGGTGGAGCAGATACGCAGTATTTT. Its translation is CSVVRGGADTQYF.

The chain joins TRBV7-2 to TRBJ1-4; D is undetermined. CDR3 length: 12 amino acids. From germline, CDR1 is SGHTA and CDR2 FQGNSA. CDR3 protein: CVSSLLEGKLFF. In DNA, the CDR3 is TGTGTTAGCAGCTTACTGGAGGGAAAACTGTTTTTT. Variable domain in full (rest from reference TRBV7-2 and TRBJ1-4): GAGVSQSPSNKVTEKGKDVELRCDPISGHTALYWYRQSLGQGLEFLIYFQGNSAPDKSGLPSDRFSAERTGGSVSTLTIQRTQQEDSAVYLCVSSLLEGKLFFGSGTQLSVL.

This clonotype was counted many times. The chain employs TRBV13 and TRBJ1-2; tentatively, D is TRBD1 (5 bases). CDR1 is PRHDT and CDR2 is FYEKMQ in the germline V gene (reference sequence). The CDR3 totals 14 residues. Trimming stripped 0 bases from V and 5 bases from J, with 10 bases between. The DNA for the CDR3 is TGTGCCAGCAGCTTAGGATCTGGGGGGTATGGCTACACCTTC. Protein sequence: CASSLGSGGYGYTF.

This clonotype has a count of ten or more. V gene TRBV14 combines with J gene TRBJ2-1; 8 bases match TRBD1. In germline, CDR1 is SGHDN, CDR2 FVKESK. The CDR3 is made up of 15 amino acids. Trimming cost V 2 bases and J 12 bases; bases outside gene matches: 12. The CDR3 sequence: CASSQTFSGQAGQFF. Written as DNA, the CDR3 is TGTGCCAGCAGCCAAACTTTCTCGGGACAGGCGGGGCAGTTCTTC.

For this clonotype: A single base separates this from a much larger clone, so it may be a read error. Because the CDR3 is missing its conserved closing phenylalanine or tryptophan, this is likely a read error. The rearrangement links TRBV18 to TRBJ2-1, with a tentative D call TRBD2 (7 bases). V lost 2 bases and J 7 bases, leaving 21 bases between the germline ends. CDR3 length equals 17 residues. In germline, CDR1 is KGHSH, CDR2 LQKENI. The CDR3 is CASSPSAGAVTGNEQFL. Written as DNA, the CDR3 is TGTGCCAGCTCACCAAGCGCGGGGGCAGTCACGGGGAATGAGCAGTTCTTA.

To note about this clonotype: At one boundary the junction diverges from the germline segment, which might be a read error. This chain joins TRBV6-1 and TRBJ2-6; D remains ambiguous. CDR3 length equals 13 residues. The germline CDR1 and CDR2 sequences are MNHNS and SASEGT. CDR3 DNA: TGTGCCAGCAGTTTTCCTGGGGACAACGTCCTGACTTTC. It translates to CASSFPGDNVLTF.

In its sample, this clonotype was seen many times. This chain joins TRBV20-1 and TRBJ2-5, with TRBD2 matching 9 bases. V lost 0 bases to trimming and J lost 5 bases; unmatched junction nucleotides: 10. Germline CDR1 is DFQATT and CDR2 is SNEGSKA (reference sequence). The CDR3 extends over 16 amino acids. The CDR3 here is CSARDLAGAGGETQYF. CDR3 sequence (DNA): TGCAGTGCTAGAGATTTAGCGGGGGCGGGTGGGGAGACCCAGTACTTC.

Ten or more counts support this clonotype. The V call is TRBV11-2, the J call TRBJ1-3, with D maybe TRBD1 (6 bases). CDR1 and CDR2 from the germline V gene are SGHAT and FQNNGV. This CDR3 is built from 16 residues. The ends were cut back, 2 bases at V and 0 bases at J, with 11 bases in the middle. The CDR3 region is CASSLPGHLSGNTIYF. CDR3 in DNA: TGTGCCAGCAGCTTACCGGGACACCTCTCTGGAAACACCATATATTTT.

This clonotype was counted at least ten times. This chain links TRBV20-1 with TRBJ1-1, with TRBD1 matching over 7 bases. Germline-derived CDR1 and CDR2 are DFQATT and SNEGSKA (reference sequence). After removal of 2 bases from V and 3 bases from J, the junction contained 6 bases not matched to a gene. CDR3 length: 14 amino acids. CDR3 DNA sequence: TGCAGTGCTAGACGACAGGGTCTATACACTGAAGCTTTCTTT. As protein: CSARRQGLYTEAFF.

This clonotype came up many times. CDR3 bases: TGCAGTGCTACTAGGGACAGCTATAACTATGGCTACACCTTC. Translation: CSATRDSYNYGYTF. This chain links TRBV20-1 with TRBJ1-2, with 7 bases matching TRBD1. There are 14 residues in the CDR3. CDR1 is DFQATT and CDR2 is SNEGSKA in the germline V gene (reference sequence). Losses at the gene ends were 4 bases for V and 1 base for J; bases not matched to a gene: 6.